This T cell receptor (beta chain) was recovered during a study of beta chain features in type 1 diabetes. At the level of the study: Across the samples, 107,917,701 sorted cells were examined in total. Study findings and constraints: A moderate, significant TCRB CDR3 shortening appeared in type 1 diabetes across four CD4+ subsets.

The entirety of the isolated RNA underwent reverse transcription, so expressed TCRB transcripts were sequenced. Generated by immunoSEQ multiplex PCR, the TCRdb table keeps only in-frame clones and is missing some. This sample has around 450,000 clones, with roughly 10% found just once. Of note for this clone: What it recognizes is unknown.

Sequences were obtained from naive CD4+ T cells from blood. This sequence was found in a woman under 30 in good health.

The DNA for the CDR3 is TGCGCCAGCAGCCAAGAACGGACTAACTATGGCTACACCTTC. It translates to CASSQERTNYGYTF. The chain joins TRBV4-1 to TRBJ1-2; D remains unclear. Trimming left V 0 bases short and J 0 bases short, with 5 bases between. This CDR3 is 14 amino acids long. CDR1 and CDR2 (germline): MGHRA, YSYEKL.